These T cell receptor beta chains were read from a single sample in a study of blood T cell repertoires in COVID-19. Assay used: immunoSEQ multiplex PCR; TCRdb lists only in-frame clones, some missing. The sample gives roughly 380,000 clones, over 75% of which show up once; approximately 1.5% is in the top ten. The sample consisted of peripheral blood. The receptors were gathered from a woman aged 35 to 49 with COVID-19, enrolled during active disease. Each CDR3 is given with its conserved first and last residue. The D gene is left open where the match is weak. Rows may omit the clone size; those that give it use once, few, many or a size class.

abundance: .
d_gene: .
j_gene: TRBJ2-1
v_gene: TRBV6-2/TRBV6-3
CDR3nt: TGTGCCAGCAGTTTGCTAGCTAATGAGCAGTTCTTC
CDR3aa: CASSLLANEQFF

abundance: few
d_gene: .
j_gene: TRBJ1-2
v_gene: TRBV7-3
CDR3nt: TGTGCCAGCAGCTTAACGCAGGGGTCCTTGTCTGGCTACACCTTC
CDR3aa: CASSLTQGSLSGYTF

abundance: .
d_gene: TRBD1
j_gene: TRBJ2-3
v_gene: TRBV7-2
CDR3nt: TGTGCCAGCAGTTACGAAGGGACAGGGGGCGCAGATACGCAGTATTTT
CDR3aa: CASSYEGTGGADTQYF

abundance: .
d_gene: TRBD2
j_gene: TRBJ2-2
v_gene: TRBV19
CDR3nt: TGTGCCAGTAGTTTACTAGCGGGAGGGAACACCGGGGAGCTGTTTTTT
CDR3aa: CASSLLAGGNTGELFF

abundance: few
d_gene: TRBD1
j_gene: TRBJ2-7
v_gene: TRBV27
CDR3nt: TGTGCCAGCAGCCTGACAGGGTTCAAAAGCGAGCAGTACTTC
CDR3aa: CASSLTGFKSEQYF

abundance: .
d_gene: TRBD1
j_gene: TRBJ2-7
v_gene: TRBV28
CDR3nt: TGTGCCAGCAGTTCCGGGACAGGGGTGGGTGAGCAGTACTTC
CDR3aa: CASSSGTGVGEQYF

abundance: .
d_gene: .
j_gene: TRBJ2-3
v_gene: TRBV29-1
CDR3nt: TGCAGCGTTTCTCTTGAGGGAGATACGCAGTATTTT
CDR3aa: CSVSLEGDTQYF

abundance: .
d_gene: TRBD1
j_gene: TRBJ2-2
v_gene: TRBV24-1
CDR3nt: TGTGCCACCAGTGACCAGGGACAGGGCTGCGGGGAGCTGTTTTTT
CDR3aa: CATSDQGQGCGELFF

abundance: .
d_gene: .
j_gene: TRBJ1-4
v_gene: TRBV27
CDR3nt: TGTGCCAGCAGTTTATCGGCACATGCAACTAATGAAAAACTGTTTTTT
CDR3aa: CASSLSAHATNEKLFF

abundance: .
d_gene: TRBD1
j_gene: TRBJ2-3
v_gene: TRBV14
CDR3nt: TGTGCCAGCAGCCAAGATGAGCTCACAGGGGCGTATACGGATACGCAGTATTTT
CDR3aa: CASSQDELTGAYTDTQYF

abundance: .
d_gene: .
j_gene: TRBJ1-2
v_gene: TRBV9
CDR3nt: TGTGCCAGCAGCGCAAAACAGGGAACTCTGGACTATGGCTACACCTTC
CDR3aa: CASSAKQGTLDYGYTF

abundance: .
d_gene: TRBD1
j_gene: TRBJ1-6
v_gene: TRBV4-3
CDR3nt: TGCGCCAGCAGCCAAGACGGTGCAGGGGGGAATTCACCCCTCCACTTT
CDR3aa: CASSQDGAGGNSPLHF

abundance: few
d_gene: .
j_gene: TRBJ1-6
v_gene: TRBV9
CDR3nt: TGTGCCAGCAGCGCCTCCAGAGATCAGGGTTCCTATAATTCACCCCTCCACTTT
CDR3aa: CASSASRDQGSYNSPLHF

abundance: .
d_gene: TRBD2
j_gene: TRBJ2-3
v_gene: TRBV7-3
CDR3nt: TGTGCCAGCAGCAAAGCGGGGGGCCTCACAGATACGCAGTATTTT
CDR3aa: CASSKAGGLTDTQYF

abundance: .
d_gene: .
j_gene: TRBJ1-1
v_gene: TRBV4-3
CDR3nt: TGCGCCAGCAGCCAAGATTACAGGAGGGCCACTGAAGCTTTCTTT
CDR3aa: CASSQDYRRATEAFF